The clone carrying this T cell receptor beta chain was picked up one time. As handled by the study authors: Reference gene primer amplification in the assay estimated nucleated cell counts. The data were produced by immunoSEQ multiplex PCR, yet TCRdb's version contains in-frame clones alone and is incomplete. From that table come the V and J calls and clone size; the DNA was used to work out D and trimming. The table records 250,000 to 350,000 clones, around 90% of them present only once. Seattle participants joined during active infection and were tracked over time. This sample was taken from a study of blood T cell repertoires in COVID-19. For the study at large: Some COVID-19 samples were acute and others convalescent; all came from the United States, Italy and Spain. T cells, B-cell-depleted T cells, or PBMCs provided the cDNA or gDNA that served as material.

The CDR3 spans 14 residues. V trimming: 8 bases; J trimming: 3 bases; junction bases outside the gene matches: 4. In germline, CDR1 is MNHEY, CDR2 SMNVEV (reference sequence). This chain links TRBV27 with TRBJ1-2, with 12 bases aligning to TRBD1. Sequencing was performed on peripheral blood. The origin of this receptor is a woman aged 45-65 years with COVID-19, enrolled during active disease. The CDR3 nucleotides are TGTGCCAGCTCCGGGACAGGGGGCGACTATGGCTACACCTTC. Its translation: CASSGTGGDYGYTF.